What follows are 7 T cell receptor beta chains derived from one specimen sequenced in a study of blood T cell repertoires in COVID-19. Only in-frame clones appear in the TCRdb table, and some are missing; sequencing was by immunoSEQ multiplex PCR. The sample includes a few hundred thousand clones, over 75% of them seen just once. The sequencing input was PBMCs or T cells enriched from blood (not recorded which). The receptors stem from a man aged 40-50 years in a cohort exposed to, infected with or recovered from COVID-19 (not recorded which).

This clone came up a few times. V gene TRBV3-1 (or the pseudogene TRBV3-2) combines with J gene TRBJ1-1, with 7 bases lining up with TRBD1. This CDR3 comprises 15 residues. J lost 0 bases, V lost 4 bases, and 5 bases had no gene match. Germline loops: CDR1 LGHDT, CDR2 YNNKEL (reference sequence). The CDR3 region has the DNA TGTGCCAGCAGCCCAACCGGGACAGTGAACACTGAAGCTTTCTTT. Translation: CASSPTGTVNTEAFF.

CDR3 in DNA: TGTGCCAGCAGCGTAGATCCAGGGTACAATGAGCAGTTCTTC. This encodes CASSVDPGYNEQFF. The chain is built from TRBV9 and TRBJ2-1; D is perhaps TRBD1 (5 bases). CDR3 length: 14 amino acids. With 0 bases removed from V and 4 bases from J, the gap between germline ends came to 8 bases. Germline V gene lookup returns CDR1 SGDLS and CDR2 YYNGEE.

The rearrangement joins TRBV9 to TRBJ1-4; TRBD1 might be the D (5 bases). The ends were cut back, 4 bases at V and 4 bases at J, with 17 bases in the middle. Germline V lookup: CDR1 SGDLS, CDR2 YYNGEE. This CDR3 contains 16 residues. The CDR3 loop reads CASSRLGERGNEKLFF. In DNA form, the CDR3 reads TGTGCCAGCAGCCGATTAGGTGAAAGGGGTAATGAAAAACTGTTTTTT. The full variable domain, its missing parts supplied by reference TRBV9 and TRBJ1-4, is DSGVTQTPKHLITATGQRVTLRCSPRSGDLSVYWYQQSLDQGLQFLIQYYNGEERAKGNILERFSAQQFPDLHSELNLSSLELGDSALYFCASSRLGERGNEKLFFGSGTQLSVL.

J is TRBJ1-3 and V is TRBV5-1; D not certain. V was cut by 0 bases and J by 4 bases, with 8 bases left in between. The CDR3 spans 14 residues. CDR1 and CDR2 (germline): SGHRS, YFSETQ. CDR3 sequence reads: CASSLGDTGNTIYF. CDR3 nucleotides: TGCGCCAGCAGCTTGGGAGACACAGGAAACACCATATATTTT.

The chain uses TRBV9 and TRBJ2-3, with 8 bases fitting TRBD2. Trimming at V came to 3 bases and at J to 6 bases, leaving 3 bases not matched to a gene. In germline, CDR1 is SGDLS, CDR2 YYNGEE. The CDR3 has 13 residues. DNA for the CDR3: TGTGCCAGCAGCGACAGCGGGAGTGATACGCAGTATTTT. Protein product: CASSDSGSDTQYF.

V is TRBV27 and J is TRBJ1-2, with D uncertain. This CDR3 has 14 amino acids. Trimming left V 3 bases short and J 7 bases short, with 15 bases between. Per the germline V gene, CDR1 is MNHEY and CDR2 is SMNVEV (reference sequence). In nucleotides, the CDR3 is TGTGCCAGCAGTTTGCAAGGAGGAGCCTTTGGCTACACCTTC. Translated: CASSLQGGAFGYTF.

The chain combines TRBV10-3 with TRBJ1-5; tentatively, D is TRBD1 (6 bases). CDR3 length: 13 amino acids. Germline-derived CDR1 and CDR2 are ENHRY and SYGVKD. The germline V and J ends were trimmed by 7 bases and 4 bases, with 11 bases remaining between them. CDR3 sequence reads: CAITRGGNQPQHF. The CDR3 coding sequence is TGTGCCATCACCCGAGGGGGAAATCAGCCCCAGCATTTT.